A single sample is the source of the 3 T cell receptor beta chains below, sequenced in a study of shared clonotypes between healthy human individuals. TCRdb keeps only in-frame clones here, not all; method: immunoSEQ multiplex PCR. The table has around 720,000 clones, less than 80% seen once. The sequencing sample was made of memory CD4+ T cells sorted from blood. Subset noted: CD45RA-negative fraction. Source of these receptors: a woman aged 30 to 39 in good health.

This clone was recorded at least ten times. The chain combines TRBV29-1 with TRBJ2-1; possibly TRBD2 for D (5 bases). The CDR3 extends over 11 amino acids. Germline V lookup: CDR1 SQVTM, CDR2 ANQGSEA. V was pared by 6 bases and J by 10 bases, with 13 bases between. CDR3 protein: CSVEVVREQFF. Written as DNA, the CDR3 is TGCAGCGTGGAGGTTGTTAGGGAGCAGTTCTTC.

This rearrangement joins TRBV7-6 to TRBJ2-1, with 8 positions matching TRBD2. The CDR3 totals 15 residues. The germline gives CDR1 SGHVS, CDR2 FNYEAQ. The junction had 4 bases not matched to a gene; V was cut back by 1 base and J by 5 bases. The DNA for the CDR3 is TGTGCCAGCAGCTTAGGGCCAGCGGGAGACAATGAGCAGTTCTTC. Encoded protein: CASSLGPAGDNEQFF.

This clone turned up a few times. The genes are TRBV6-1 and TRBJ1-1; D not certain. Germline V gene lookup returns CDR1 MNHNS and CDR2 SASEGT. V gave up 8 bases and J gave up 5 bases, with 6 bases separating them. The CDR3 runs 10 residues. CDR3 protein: CASQKTEAFF. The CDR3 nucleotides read TGTGCCAGCCAGAAGACTGAAGCTTTCTTT.